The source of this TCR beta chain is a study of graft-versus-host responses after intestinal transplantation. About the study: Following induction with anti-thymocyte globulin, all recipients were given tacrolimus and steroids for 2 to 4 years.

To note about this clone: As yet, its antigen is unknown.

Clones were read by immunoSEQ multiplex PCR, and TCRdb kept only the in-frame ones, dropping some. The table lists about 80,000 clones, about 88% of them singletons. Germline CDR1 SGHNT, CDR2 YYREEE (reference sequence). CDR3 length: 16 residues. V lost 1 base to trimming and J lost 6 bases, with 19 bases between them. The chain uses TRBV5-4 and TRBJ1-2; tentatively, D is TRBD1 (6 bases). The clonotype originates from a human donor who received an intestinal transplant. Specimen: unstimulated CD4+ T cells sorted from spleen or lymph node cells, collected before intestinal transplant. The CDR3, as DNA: TGTGCCAGCAGCTTGCCCGCCGGCAGGGGCCGTAATGGCTACACCTTC. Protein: CASSLPAGRGRNGYTF.